This TCR beta chain was captured in a study of cytomegalovirus exposure and HLA in healthy donors. CDR1 and CDR2 from the germline V gene are SGHRS and YFSETQ. This CDR3 is built from 14 residues. With V trimmed by 5 bases and J by 1 base, 3 bases remained unmatched. Method: immunoSEQ multiplex PCR; TCRdb's copy keeps in-frame clones and lacks some. The data show tens of thousands of clones, roughly 94% seen once. The chain recombines TRBV5-1 with TRBJ2-3; 8 positions agree with TRBD1. Material: PBMCs. The receptor was derived from a young woman in good health and CMV-seronegative. The CDR3, as DNA: TGCGCCAGCAGTGACAGGGGCGGCACAGATACGCAGTATTTT. This sequence encodes CASSDRGGTDTQYF.